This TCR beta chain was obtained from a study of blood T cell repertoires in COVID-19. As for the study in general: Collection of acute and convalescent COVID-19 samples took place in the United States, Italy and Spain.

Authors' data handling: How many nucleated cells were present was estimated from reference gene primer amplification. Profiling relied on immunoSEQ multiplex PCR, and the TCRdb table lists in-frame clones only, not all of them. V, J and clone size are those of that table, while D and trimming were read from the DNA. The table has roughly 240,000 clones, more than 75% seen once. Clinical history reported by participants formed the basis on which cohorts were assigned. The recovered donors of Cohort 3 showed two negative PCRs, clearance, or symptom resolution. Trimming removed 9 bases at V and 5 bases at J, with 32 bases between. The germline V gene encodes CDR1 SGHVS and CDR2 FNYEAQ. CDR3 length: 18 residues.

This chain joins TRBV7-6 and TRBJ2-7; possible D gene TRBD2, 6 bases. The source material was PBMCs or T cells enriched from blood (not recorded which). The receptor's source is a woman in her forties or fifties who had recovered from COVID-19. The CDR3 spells CARIELSLFEAGTDEQYF. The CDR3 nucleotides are TGTGCCAGGATCGAGCTTAGCCTTTTTGAGGCGGGGACTGACGAGCAGTACTTC.